The source of this TCR beta chain is a study of CD8 T cells in ankylosing spondylitis (dated by TCRdb to about 2017). Some background on the complete study: The study profiled T cell receptor beta repertoires in healthy donors and ankylosing spondylitis patients to find disease-linked TCR variants. Peripheral blood samples were taken, and synovial fluid was additionally collected from ankylosing spondylitis patients. The full study cohort comprised around 25 ankylosing spondylitis patients and roughly 110 healthy donors.

As for this clonotype: Its antigen remains undetermined. Base quality data are lacking; no much larger clone is found one base away.

The germline V gene (reference sequence) sets CDR1 to DFQATT and CDR2 to SNEGSKA. From cysteine to phenylalanine, the CDR3 is 18 amino acids long. The read is trimmed to its CDR3 DNA, 54 bases read in frame from base 1. V loses 3 bases of germline sequence and J loses 8 bases, and the interval between the two ends is 29 bases. The data were produced on an Illumina HiSeq 2500. Quantitative 5'-RACE with molecular barcodes was the method used to prepare the TCR beta libraries. Per the source publication's procedure: To identify disease-linked TCR variants, a new computational method was used, one built on a probabilistic model of VDJ rearrangement. Using fastp at Q25 and MiXCR, TCRdb reprocessed the public reads and kept productive beta chains. All rows with the same CDR3 protein become a single entry with the most common DNA and genes. These V and J calls derive from TCRdb rather than the authors' analysis. A total of 160,000 or so distinct CDR3 sequences appear in this sample, around 9.6% of them only once. Together, the top ten hold over 13% of the sample.

General conclusions and limits of the study: The disease-linked clones had a CD8+ phenotype and were found at relatively low frequencies in peripheral blood. Some of the motif variants had been reported before in the synovial fluid and blood of reactive arthritis patients, a finding that suggests common disease-initiation mechanisms. A TCR beta motif of 8 or 9 highly homologous amino acid variants appeared characteristic of blood from ankylosing spondylitis patients. According to the report, matched synovial fluid samples from ankylosing spondylitis patients were significantly enriched for the disease-linked clones.

This sequence was found in a female donor with ankylosing spondylitis or in good health (not recorded which). The sample taken for sequencing was blood, either unsorted or a sorted T cell fraction (not recorded which). The sequence joins TRBV20-1 to TRBJ2-1; the D segment might be TRBD1 or TRBD2, since each matches 5 bases. The CDR3 region reads CSASGDPSRGRPNDEQFF. The nucleotides read TGCAGTGCTAGCGGGGACCCCTCCCGCGGGCGACCCAATGATGAGCAGTTCTTC.